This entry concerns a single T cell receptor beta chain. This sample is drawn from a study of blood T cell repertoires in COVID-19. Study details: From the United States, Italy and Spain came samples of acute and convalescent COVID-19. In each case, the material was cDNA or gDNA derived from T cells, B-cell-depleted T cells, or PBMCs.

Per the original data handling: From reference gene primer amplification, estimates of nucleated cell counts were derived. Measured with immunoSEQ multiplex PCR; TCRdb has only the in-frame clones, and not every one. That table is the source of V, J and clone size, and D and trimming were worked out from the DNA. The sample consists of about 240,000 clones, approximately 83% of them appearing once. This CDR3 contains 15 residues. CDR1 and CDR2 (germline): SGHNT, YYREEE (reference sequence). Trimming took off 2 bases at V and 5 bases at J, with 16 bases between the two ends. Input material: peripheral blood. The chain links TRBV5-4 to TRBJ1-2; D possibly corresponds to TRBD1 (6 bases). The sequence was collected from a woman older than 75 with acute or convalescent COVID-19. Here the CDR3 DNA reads TGTGCCAGCAGCTTCCAACCGGACAGCTATTATGGCTACACCTTC. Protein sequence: CASSFQPDSYYGYTF.